This record covers a single T cell receptor (beta chain). Its antigen is not known. The data are from a study of cytomegalovirus exposure and HLA in healthy donors. Study summary: The roughly 110 validation repertoires were produced on the same platform as the roughly 720 repertoires of the first cohort. This was reported in a later analysis.

Points from the study as a whole: Rarity held for most TCR sequences, but there were some public TCRs that occurred in many donors. In the approximately 120 validation repertoires, a later analysis found that first-cohort TCR clusters tended to co-occur.

Repertoires were generated with immunoSEQ multiplex PCR, while TCRdb's copy carries only in-frame clones and drops some. The table includes some 90,000 clones, roughly 87% detected once. Germline V lookup: CDR1 SGHVS, CDR2 FNYEAQ. Between the trimmed V and J ends, which lost 1 base and 0 bases, there was a span of 7 bases. The CDR3 has 15 amino acids. Sequencing input: PBMCs. V usage is TRBV7-6 and J usage is TRBJ1-3, with D unresolved. This TCR derives from a man aged 18-30 years in good health and CMV-seropositive. The CDR3 DNA follows: TGTGCCAGCAGCTTAGTGACTGACTCTGGAAACACCATATATTTT. The encoded protein is CASSLVTDSGNTIYF.